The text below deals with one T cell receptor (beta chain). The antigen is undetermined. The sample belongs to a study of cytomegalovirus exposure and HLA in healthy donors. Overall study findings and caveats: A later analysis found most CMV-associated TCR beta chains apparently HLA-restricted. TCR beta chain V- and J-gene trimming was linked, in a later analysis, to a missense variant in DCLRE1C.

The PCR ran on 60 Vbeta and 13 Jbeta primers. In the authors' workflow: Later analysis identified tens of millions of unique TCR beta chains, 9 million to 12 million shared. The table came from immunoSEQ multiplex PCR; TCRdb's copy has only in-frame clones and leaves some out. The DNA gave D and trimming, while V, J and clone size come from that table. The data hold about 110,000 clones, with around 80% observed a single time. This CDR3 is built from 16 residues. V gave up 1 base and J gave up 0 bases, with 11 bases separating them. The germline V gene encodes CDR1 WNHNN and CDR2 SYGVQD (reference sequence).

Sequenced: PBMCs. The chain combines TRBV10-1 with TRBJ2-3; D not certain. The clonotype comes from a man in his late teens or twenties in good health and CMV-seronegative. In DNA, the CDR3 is TGCGCCAGCAGTGAGTTGTCAGCGACTAGCACAGATACGCAGTATTTT. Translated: CASSELSATSTDTQYF.